This TCR beta chain stems from a study of blood T cell repertoires in COVID-19. Study in general: From T cells, B-cell-depleted T cells, or PBMCs came the material, which was cDNA or gDNA.

The data were produced by immunoSEQ multiplex PCR, yet TCRdb's version contains in-frame clones alone and is incomplete. The table includes some 120,000 clones, 70% to 85% detected once. Trimming removed 0 bases at V and 0 bases at J, with 6 bases between. CDR1 KGHSH and CDR2 LQKENI come from the germline V gene. The CDR3 has 14 amino acids. J is TRBJ2-7 and V is TRBV18, with D perhaps matching TRBD1 (5 bases). The clonotype was recovered from a woman in her 50s with acute or convalescent COVID-19. The specimen was peripheral blood. The CDR3 bases are TGTGCCAGCTCACCACCGGGGCTCTCCTACGAGCAGTACTTC. It codes for CASSPPGLSYEQYF.